This T cell receptor (beta chain) was documented in a study of shared clonotypes between healthy human individuals. On this clone itself: Its target is not known.

Study observations and caveats: Compared with memory subsets, naive subsets generally had larger estimated richness.

The data were produced by immunoSEQ multiplex PCR, yet TCRdb's version contains in-frame clones alone and is incomplete. Of more than 2,000,000 clones in the sample, approximately 95% are singletons; the top ten hold 0.35% to 0.45%. There are 17 residues in the CDR3. The ends lost 0 bases at V and 4 bases at J; junction bases unmatched: 8. Germline V gives CDR1 MGHDK, CDR2 SYGVNS. The V call is TRBV25-1, the J call TRBJ2-1; the match to TRBD2 covers 8 bases. The sample was naive CD4+ T cells from PBMCs. The subset: CD45RA+ positively selected. The sequence derives from a man between 18 and 29 years old in good health. Some clones in this sample may be carry-over from other donors' samples. CDR3 nucleotide sequence: TGTGCCAGCAGTGAATATTGGGTAGCGGGGAAATACAATGAGCAGTTCTTC. Its translation: CASSEYWVAGKYNEQFF.